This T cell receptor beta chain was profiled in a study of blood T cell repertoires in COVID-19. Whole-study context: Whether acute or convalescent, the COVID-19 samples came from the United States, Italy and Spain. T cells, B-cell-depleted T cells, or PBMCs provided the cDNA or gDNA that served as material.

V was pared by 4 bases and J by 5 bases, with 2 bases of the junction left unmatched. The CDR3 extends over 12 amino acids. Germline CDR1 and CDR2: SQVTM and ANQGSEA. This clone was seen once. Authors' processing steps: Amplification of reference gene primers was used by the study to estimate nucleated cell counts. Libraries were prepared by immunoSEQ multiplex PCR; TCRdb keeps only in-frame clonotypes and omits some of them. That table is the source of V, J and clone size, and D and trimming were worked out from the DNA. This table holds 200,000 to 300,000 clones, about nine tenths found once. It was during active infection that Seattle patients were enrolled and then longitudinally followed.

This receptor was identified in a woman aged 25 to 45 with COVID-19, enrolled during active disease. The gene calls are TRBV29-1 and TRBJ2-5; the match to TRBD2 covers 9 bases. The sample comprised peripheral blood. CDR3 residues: CSVVAGVETQYF. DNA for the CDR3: TGCAGCGTTGTAGCGGGAGTGGAGACCCAGTACTTC. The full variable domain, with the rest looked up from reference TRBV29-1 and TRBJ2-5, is SAVISQKPSRDICQRGTSLTIQCQVDSQVTMMFWYRQQPGQSLTLIATANQGSEATYESGFVIDKFPISRPNLTFSTLTVSNMSPEDSSIYLCSVVAGVETQYFGPGTRLLVL.